These 25 T cell receptor beta chains were sequenced from one sample in a study of tumor-infiltrating lymphocytes in primary liver carcinoma. From 20-30 mg of unsorted bulk tissue, DNA and RNA were co-extracted together. From approximately 490 ng total RNA, TCR beta cDNA was generated with a primer in the constant region. Three nested multiplex PCR rounds, a slightly modified ARM-PCR method, built the TCR beta libraries. The two initial PCR rounds, around 10 cycles each, used TRBV1-TRBV30 forward and C-beta reverse primers. One entry per CDR3 protein, called by TCRdb with MiXCR from the multiplex PCR reads. The sample includes 100,000 or so distinct CDR3 sequences, approximately 82% of them seen just once. Sequenced input: liver tumor tissue from sampling region 3. The subset was: tumor region T3, left-lateral pole. These receptors were taken from a man aged 35 to 55 with primary liver carcinoma and hepatitis B virus infection.

The genes are TRBV29-1 and TRBJ1-1; D is perhaps TRBD1 (5 bases). V lost 7 bases and J lost 11, with 17 bases in between. The length of the CDR3 is 11 residues. The germline CDR1 and CDR2 sequences are SQVTM and ANQGSEA. The CDR3 here is CSAGDPGNAFF. The CDR3 DNA sequence: TGCAGCGCCGGGGACCCCGGCAATGCTTTCTTT.

As to this clonotype: The junction departs from germline at one end; a sequencing error may be responsible. This sequence joins TRBV5-6 and TRBJ2-1, with 7 nucleotides matching TRBD1. Germline V CDR1 and CDR2: SGHDT, YYEEEE. The CDR3 length is 14 residues. The CDR3 spells CASSIGTVRVEQSF. In nucleotides, the CDR3 is TGTGCCAGCAGCATAGGGACAGTCCGGGTTGAGCAGTCCTTC.

The gene calls are TRBV6-5 and TRBJ2-7; the match to TRBD1 covers 7 bases. In germline, CDR1 is MNHEY, CDR2 SVGAGI. The CDR3 is 15 amino acids. CDR3 nucleotides: TGTGCAATCAGTCCCCAGGGGGATAGCTCCTACGAGCAGTACTTC. It codes for CAISPQGDSSYEQYF.

The rearrangement joins TRBV7-3 to TRBJ2-2; D gene uncertain. Germline CDR1 and CDR2: SGHTA and FQGTGA. V lost 0 bases and J lost 1, with 3 bases in between. This CDR3 contains 14 residues. The chain's CDR3 is CASSLTGNTGELFF. DNA of the CDR3: TGTGCCAGCAGCTTAACAGGGAACACCGGGGAGCTGTTTTTT. Supplemented by reference TRBV7-3 and TRBJ2-2, the full variable domain reads GAGVSQTPSNKVTEKGKYVELRCDPISGHTALYWYRQSLGQGPEFLIYFQGTGAADDSGLPNDRFFAVRPEGSVSTLKIQRTERGDSAVYLCASSLTGNTGELFFGEGSRLTVL.

About this clonotype: One end of the junction does not line up with germline, which may come from a read error. The genes are TRBV6-1 and TRBJ2-1; TRBD2 matches 8 bases. This CDR3 comprises 12 residues. Germline V lookup: CDR1 MNHNS, CDR2 SASEGT. The CDR3 nucleotides read TGTGTCAGCAGTAAAGCGGGGGATGAGCACTTCTTC. Translated: CVSSKAGDEHFF.

Comments on this clonotype: Mismatch with germline at one junction end may stem from a read error. The CDR3 nucleotides read TGCGCCAGCAGCTTGCCTAACTCAACCTACGATCAGTACTTC. Protein sequence: CASSLPNSTYDQYF. The V and J genes are TRBV5-1 and TRBJ2-7; D unclear. Germline CDR1 is SGHRS and CDR2 is YFSETQ. The CDR3 length is 14 residues.

This clonotype showed up many times. The CDR3, as DNA: TGTGCCATCAGTGAGAGTTGGAAAACCTACGAGCAGTACTTC. Protein product: CAISESWKTYEQYF. This chain joins TRBV10-3 and TRBJ2-7, with D unresolved. With 2 bases removed from V and 2 bases from J, the gap between germline ends came to 10 bases. Germline V gene data show CDR1 as ENHRY and CDR2 as SYGVKD. The CDR3 consists of 14 residues.

As for this clonotype: The junction departs from germline at one end; a sequencing error may be responsible. This chain uses TRBV6-2 or TRBV6-3 with TRBJ2-1, with D hard to call. The length of the CDR3 is 14 residues. Germline-derived CDR1 and CDR2 are MNHEY and SVGEGT. The CDR3 sequence is CASGYLIFGNEQFF. The CDR3 nucleotides are TGTGCCAGCGGTTACCTGATATTTGGAAATGAGCAGTTCTTC.

A note on this clonotype: Without the conserved terminal phenylalanine or tryptophan, this CDR3 likely stems from a read error. The V gene is TRBV5-6, the J gene TRBJ1-5; D gene ambiguous. The germline V gene encodes CDR1 SGHDT and CDR2 YYEEEE. This CDR3 region has 12 residues. In DNA form, the CDR3 reads TGCGCCAGCAGCTTGGTGGATCAACCCCAGCATTAT. This sequence encodes CASSLVDQPQHY.

This clonotype was observed many times. V usage is TRBV5-6 and J usage is TRBJ2-3, with a tentative D call TRBD2 (5 bases). Looked up from germline, CDR1 is SGHDT and CDR2 is YYEEEE. The CDR3 has 16 amino acids. Trimming left V 5 bases short and J 4 bases short, with 20 bases between. The CDR3 sequence: CASRYAQRVRPDTQYF. Written as DNA, the CDR3 is TGTGCCAGCAGATATGCCCAGAGGGTGAGGCCAGATACGCAGTATTTT.

The rearrangement joins TRBV6-5 to TRBJ1-2; 11 positions agree with TRBD1. This CDR3 is built from 17 residues. V was pared by 10 bases and J by 4 bases, with 17 bases of the junction left unmatched. Per the germline V gene, CDR1 is MNHEY and CDR2 is SVGAGI. The CDR3 region has the DNA TGTGCCAACAAGGGGGGACAGGGGGATCGATTAGGCTATGGCTACACCTTC. Translating gives CANKGGQGDRLGYGYTF.

The DNA of the CDR3 is TGTGCCAGCAGTTACCCCCTGTGTCAAGGGGTTGCCACCGGGGAGCTGTTTTTT. Amino acids: CASSYPLCQGVATGELFF. The rearrangement uses TRBV6-6 and TRBJ2-2; D may be TRBD1 (5 bases). The V and J ends lost 2 bases and 4 bases respectively, with 20 bases between them. CDR1 is MNHNY and CDR2 is SVGAGI in the germline V gene (reference sequence). CDR3 length: 18 amino acids.

Comments on this clonotype: At one boundary the junction diverges from the germline segment, which might be a read error. This chain connects TRBV5-5 to TRBJ1-2; perhaps TRBD1 as D (5 bases). Germline V gene lookup returns CDR1 SGHKS and CDR2 YYEKEE (reference sequence). The CDR3 contains 13 residues. The CDR3 region has the DNA TGTACCAGCAGGGTGCCGGGACCTCCTGGCTACACCTTC. Amino acid sequence: CTSRVPGPPGYTF. The variable domain in full, completed from reference TRBV5-5 and TRBJ1-2, reads DAGVTQSPTHLIKTRGQQVTLRCSPISGHKSVSWYQQVLGQGPQFIFQYYEKEERGRGNFPDRFSARQFPNYSSELNVNALLLGDSALYLCTSRVPGPPGYTFGSGTRLTVV.

On this clonotype itself: At one end, the junction sequence differs from germline, possibly due to a read error. The chain carries TRBV5-1 and TRBJ1-1; TRBD1 might be the D (5 bases). The CDR3 length is 15 residues. Looked up from germline, CDR1 is SGHRS and CDR2 is YFSETQ. DNA of the CDR3: TGCGCCAGCAGCTTGGCCGGAGGGGCGAGGACTGAATCTTTCTTT. Translation gives CASSLAGGARTESFF.

Regarding this clonotype: A read error may account for a junction end that differs from germline. The rearrangement uses TRBV4-2 and TRBJ2-3, with a weak D call TRBD2 (6 bases). Per the germline V gene, CDR1 is LGHNA and CDR2 is YNFKEQ. This CDR3 has 16 amino acids. The CDR3 nucleotides read TGTGCCAGCAGTCAAGATTTGGGGACTTGCGGCGGTACGCAGTATTTT. This gives the protein CASSQDLGTCGGTQYF.

This chain joins TRBV4-2 and TRBJ2-1; 15 bases line up with TRBD2. Trimming took 1 base from V and 12 from J; bases not matched to a gene: 16. Germline V lookup: CDR1 LGHNA, CDR2 YNFKEQ. This CDR3 comprises 19 residues. CDR3 sequence (DNA): TGTGCCAGCAGCCAAGGTATAGCGGGTGGACTAGCGGGAGGGAGCCTGCAGTTCTTC. Translated: CASSQGIAGGLAGGSLQFF.

As to this clonotype: One end of the junction is discordant with germline, which a read error may explain. The chain carries TRBV29-1 and TRBJ2-5, with 12 positions matching TRBD2. Germline V gives CDR1 SQVTM, CDR2 ANQGSEA. This CDR3 has 15 amino acids. DNA for the CDR3: TGCAGCGTTACGACTAGCGGGAGTTGGGCAGAGACCCAGTATTTC. This sequence encodes CSVTTSGSWAETQYF.

This clonotype was observed many times. The chain is built from TRBV6-2 or TRBV6-3 and TRBJ2-1; the match to TRBD2 covers 8 bases. Unmatched junction bases numbered 4, after V lost 6 bases and J lost 0 bases. Germline V gives CDR1 MNHEY, CDR2 SVGEGT. This CDR3 region has 15 residues. The CDR3 nucleotides read TGTGCCAGCAGCTCGAGCGGGAGCTCCTACAATGAGCAGTTCTTC. This translates into CASSSSGSSYNEQFF.

Notes on this clonotype: A read error may produce the germline difference seen at one junction end. The chain couples TRBV7-8 to TRBJ2-1; D is possibly TRBD2 (6 bases). CDR3 length: 14 residues. CDR1 is SGHVS and CDR2 is FQNEAQ in the germline V gene. CDR3 DNA sequence: TGTGCCACCAGCCCAGCCGGCCGCGGGAATGAGCAGTCCTTC. This translates into CATSPAGRGNEQSF.

About this clonotype itself: One end of the junction does not line up with germline, which may come from a read error. This chain joins TRBV28 and TRBJ1-4; a weak D match, TRBD1 (5 bases). The CDR3 covers 20 residues. Germline-derived CDR1 and CDR2 are MDHEN and SYDVKM. The CDR3 here is CARSLIGLVNTGLQNEKLFF. CDR3 nucleotides: TGTGCCAGAAGTTTAATAGGTCTGGTGAATACGGGGCTCCAGAATGAAAAACTGTTTTTT.

Of note for this clonotype: One end of the junction varies from germline; a read error may be responsible. The chain is built from TRBV11-2 and TRBJ2-3; TRBD1 might be the D (6 bases). The V gene's germline CDR1 is SGHAT and CDR2 FQNNGV. The CDR3 spans 16 residues. CDR3: CASSLQERVRTDTQYF. The CDR3, as DNA: TGTGCCAGCAGCTTACAAGAGCGAGTCAGGACAGATACGCAGTATTTC. The full variable domain, with the rest looked up from reference TRBV11-2 and TRBJ2-3, is EAGVAQSPRYKIIEKRQSVAFWCNPISGHATLYWYQQILGQGPKLLIQFQNNGVVDDSQLPKDRFSAERLKGVDSTLKIQPAKLEDSAVYLCASSLQERVRTDTQYFGPGTRLTVL.

Comment on this clonotype: Mismatch with germline at one junction end may stem from a read error. This chain uses TRBV11-2 with TRBJ2-6; 8 bases are shared with TRBD1. The CDR3 runs 21 residues. Germline lookup yields CDR1 SGHAT and CDR2 FQNNGV. The CDR3 DNA reads TGTGCCAGCAGCATGGGGGGAGACAGGGGCATCTCCCTATCTGGGGCCATCGTCCTGACTTTC. Residues: CASSMGGDRGISLSGAIVLTF.

As to this clonotype: A read error may produce the germline difference seen at one junction end. The V gene is TRBV6-2 or TRBV6-3, the J gene TRBJ1-1; D is possibly TRBD1 (5 bases). This CDR3 has 11 residues. From germline, CDR1 is MNHEY and CDR2 SVGEGT. The CDR3 region has the DNA TGTACCAGGAGTTCGGCAGGGTCGGCTTTCTTT. This gives the protein CTRSSAGSAFF.

About this clonotype: One end of the junction is discordant with germline, which a read error may explain. The chain couples TRBV12-3 or TRBV12-4 to TRBJ1-1; D gene ambiguous. The CDR3 totals 14 residues. The CDR3 is CASGSRGSNTETFF. The CDR3 nucleotides are TGTGCCAGCGGGAGTAGAGGTTCGAACACTGAAACTTTCTTT.

The rearrangement joins TRBV12-3 or TRBV12-4 to TRBJ1-6, with a tentative D call TRBD1 (6 bases). Trimming took 5 bases from V and 5 from J, leaving 13 bases between them. The CDR3 length is 15 residues. Written as DNA, the CDR3 is TGTGCCAGCAGTCCACCGGGACACAATAATTCACCCCTCCACTTT. Amino acids: CASSPPGHNNSPLHF.